The source of this TCR beta chain is a study of blood T cell repertoires in COVID-19 (dated by TCRdb to about 2020). For context, the study as a whole: Samples covering the acute and convalescent phases of COVID-19 were provided by collaborators in the United States, Italy and Spain. Deeply sampled blood TCRbeta repertoires from subjects exposed to, actively infected with, or recovered from COVID-19 were included in the dataset. Where HLA class I and class II types were available, the types were taken from metadata supplied by the sample provider, not from assay-based typing. The samples were drawn from two sources: the first 160 participants of the ongoing ImmuneRACE study, and some 1,300 subjects contributed by 6 global collaborators. The repertoires were released in a freely available public database intended as a resource for research on the immune response to SARS-CoV-2. The sample metadata nearly always contained a de-identified subject ID, COVID-19 status, age in years and sex. The prospective study material was composed of cDNA or gDNA derived from T cells, B-cell-depleted T cells, or PBMCs.

With regard to this clone: The clone's antigen remains unknown. Within one base of it there is no much larger clone, and no base qualities were kept.

Beyond this particular receptor, the publication reports: The amount of clinical and demographic metadata varied by source and participant and was provided uncurated.

V loses 3 bases, J loses 3 bases, and the germline ends lie 3 bases apart. The CDR3 starts with the cysteine, ends with the phenylalanine, and has 13 residues. The CDR3 DNA has 39 bases and is translated from base 1. The immunoSEQ Assay, a bias-controlled multiplex PCR, was used to amplify TCRbeta CDR3 regions from genomic DNA. From the authors' description of their analysis: Nucleated cell counts per sample were estimated from amplification of reference gene primers within the assay. Sequence reads were collapsed and filtered to measure the absolute abundance of every unique TCRbeta CDR3 rearrangement. For each sample, productive Simpson clonality was calculated by taking the square root of Simpson's diversity index across productive rearrangements. What TCRdb holds here is the immuneACCESS table cut down to in-frame rearrangements. Part of the clones is not present; checked against another copy, under half of the missing clones reflect an unresolved V gene, and the others are unexplained. V and J calls and clone size follow that table, whereas D and trimming were derived from the DNA. The sample table holds 150,000 to 200,000 clones, of which approximately 85% were seen once. The top ten clones comprise roughly 9.8% of the sample.

Whole blood was collected in K2EDTA tubes by collaborating institutions according to the institutions' own protocols. For TCRbeta analysis, collaborator samples were shipped as frozen whole blood, as isolated PBMCs, or as DNA extracted from either sample type. The sequenced sample consisted of peripheral blood. The sequence derives from a woman older than 75 with acute or convalescent COVID-19. The V and J segments used are TRBV12-3 or TRBV12-4 and TRBJ1-6; no D gene call is confident. Here the CDR3 is given as CASSFLYNSPLHF. The sequenced DNA is TGTGCCAGCAGTTTTCTCTATAATTCACCCCTCCACTTT.